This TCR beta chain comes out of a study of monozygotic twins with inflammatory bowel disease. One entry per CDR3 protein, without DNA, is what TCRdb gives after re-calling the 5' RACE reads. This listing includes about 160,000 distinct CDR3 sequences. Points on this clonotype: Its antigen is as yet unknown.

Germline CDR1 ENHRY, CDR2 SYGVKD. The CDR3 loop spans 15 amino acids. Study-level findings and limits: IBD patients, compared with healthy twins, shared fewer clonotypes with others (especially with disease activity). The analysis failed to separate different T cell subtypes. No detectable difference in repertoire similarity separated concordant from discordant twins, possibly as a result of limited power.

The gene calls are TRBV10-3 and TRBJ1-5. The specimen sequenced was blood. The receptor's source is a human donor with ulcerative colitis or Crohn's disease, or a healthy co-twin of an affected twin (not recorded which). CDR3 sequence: CAIRRDVGGNQPQHF.